The clone carrying this T cell receptor beta chain was recorded a few times. Antigen specificity is unknown. One end of the junction varies from germline; a read error may be responsible. These data originate in a study of identical twins. TCRdb recomputed calls from the 5' RACE reads with MiXCR, one row per CDR3 protein. The data contain roughly 1.6 million distinct CDR3 sequences, under 35% of them seen just once; the ten biggest clones take up approximately 0.25%. Points from the study as a whole: Abundant beta clonotypes from cord blood had fewer insertions, unlike memory repertoires, which showed none.

The receptor's source is a newborn girl in good health. Input material: cord blood.

The DNA for the CDR3 is TGTGCCGGCAGCCAAGCTGGGTCGGAAGGTATCAATGGCTACACCTTC. It specifies CAGSQAGSEGINGYTF. V and J are TRBV3-1 and TRBJ1-2; D not certain. The CDR3 extends over 16 amino acids. Germline CDR1 LGHDT, CDR2 YNNKEL (reference sequence).